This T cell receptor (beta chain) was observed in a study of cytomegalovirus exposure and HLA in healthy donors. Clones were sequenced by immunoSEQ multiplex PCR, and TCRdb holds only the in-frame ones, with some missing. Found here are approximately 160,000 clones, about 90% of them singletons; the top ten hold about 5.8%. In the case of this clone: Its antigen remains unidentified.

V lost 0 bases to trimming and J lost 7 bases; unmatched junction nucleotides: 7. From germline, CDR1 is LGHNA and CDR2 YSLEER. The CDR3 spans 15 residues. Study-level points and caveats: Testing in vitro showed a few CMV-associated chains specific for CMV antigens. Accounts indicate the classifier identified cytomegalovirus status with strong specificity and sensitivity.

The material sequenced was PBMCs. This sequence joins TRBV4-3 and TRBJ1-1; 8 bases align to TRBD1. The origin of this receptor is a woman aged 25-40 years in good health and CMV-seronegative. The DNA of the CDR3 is TGCGCCAGCAGCCAAGATCGTAGGACAGGGATTGAAGCTTTCTTT. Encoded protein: CASSQDRRTGIEAFF.